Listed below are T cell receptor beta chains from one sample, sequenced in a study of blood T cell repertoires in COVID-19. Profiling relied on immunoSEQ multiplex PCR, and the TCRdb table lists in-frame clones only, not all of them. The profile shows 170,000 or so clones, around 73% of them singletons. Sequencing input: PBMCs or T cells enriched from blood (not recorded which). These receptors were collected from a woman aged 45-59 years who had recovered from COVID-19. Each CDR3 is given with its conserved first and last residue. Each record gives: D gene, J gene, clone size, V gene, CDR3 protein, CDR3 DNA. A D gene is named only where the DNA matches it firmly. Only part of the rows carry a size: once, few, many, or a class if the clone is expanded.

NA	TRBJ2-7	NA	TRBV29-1	CSVRRGYEQYF	TGCAGCGTCCGCAGGGGTTACGAGCAGTACTTC
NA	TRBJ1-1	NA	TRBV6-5	CASSYHKNTEAFF	TGTGCCAGCAGTTACCACAAGAACACTGAAGCTTTCTTT
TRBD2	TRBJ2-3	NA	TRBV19	CATGFGLAGPGGTDTQYF	TGTGCCACGGGTTTTGGTCTAGCGGGGCCTGGGGGCACAGATACGCAGTATTTT
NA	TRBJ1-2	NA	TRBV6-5	CASSYYRGYTF	TGTGCCAGCAGTTACTACCGGGGCTACACCTTC
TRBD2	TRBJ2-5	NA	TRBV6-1	CASSEWSSGREETQYF	TGTGCCAGCAGTGAGTGGTCTAGCGGGAGGGAAGAGACCCAGTACTTC
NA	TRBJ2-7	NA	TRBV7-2	CASSLGQELFEQYF	TGTGCCAGCAGCTTAGGCCAGGAATTGTTCGAGCAGTACTTC
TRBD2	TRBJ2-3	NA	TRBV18	CASSPPGLAGDRDTKRAQYF	TGTGCCAGCTCACCACCGGGACTAGCAGGCGATAGGGACACCAAGCGGGCGCAGTATTTT
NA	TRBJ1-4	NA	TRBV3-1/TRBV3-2	CASSQERGEKLFF	TGTGCCAGCAGCCAAGAAAGGGGGGAAAAACTGTTTTTT
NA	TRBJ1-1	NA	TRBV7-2	CASSEQWNTEAFF	TGTGCCAGCAGCGAACAGTGGAACACTGAAGCTTTCTTT
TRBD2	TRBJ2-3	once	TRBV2	CASSGTGGDTQYF	TGTGCCAGCAGTGGGACGGGGGGAGATACGCAGTATTTT
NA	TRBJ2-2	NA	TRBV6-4	CASSELAQSGELFF	TGTGCCAGCAGTGAGCTAGCGCAGTCCGGGGAGCTGTTTTTT
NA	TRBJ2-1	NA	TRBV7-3	CASSPFSGGSYNEQFF	TGTGCCAGCAGCCCCTTTAGCGGCGGCTCCTACAATGAGCAGTTCTTC
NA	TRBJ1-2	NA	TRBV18	CASSPGGVNYGYTF	TGTGCCAGCTCACCCGGGGGGGTGAACTATGGCTACACCTTC
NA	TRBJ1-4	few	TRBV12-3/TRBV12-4	CASSTSTGEKLFF	NA
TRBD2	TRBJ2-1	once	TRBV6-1	CASSDPGGGYNEQFF	TGTGCCAGCAGTGACCCCGGGGGGGGGTACAATGAGCAGTTCTTC
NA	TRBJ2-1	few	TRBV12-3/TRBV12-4	CASSLGGEQFF	TGTGCCAGCAGTTTGGGCGGGGAGCAGTTCTTC
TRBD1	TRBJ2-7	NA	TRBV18	CASSQTQGAYEQYF	TGTGCCAGCTCACAAACACAGGGGGCTTACGAGCAGTACTTC
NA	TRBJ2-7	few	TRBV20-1	CSASRGNEQYF	TGCAGTGCTAGTAGGGGGAACGAGCAGTACTTC
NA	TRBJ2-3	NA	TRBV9	CASSVTERITDTQYF	TGTGCCAGCAGCGTAACGGAGCGGATCACAGATACGCAGTATTTT
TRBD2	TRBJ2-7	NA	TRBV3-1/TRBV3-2	CASTLAGSYEQYF	TGTGCCAGCACACTAGCGGGATCCTACGAGCAGTACTTC
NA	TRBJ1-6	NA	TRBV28	CASTRRDGYNSPLHF	TGTGCCAGCACCCGGCGGGACGGCTATAATTCACCCCTCCACTTT
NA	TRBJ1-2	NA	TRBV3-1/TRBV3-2	CASSPGDYGYTF	TGTGCCAGCAGCCCCGGGGACTATGGCTACACCTTC
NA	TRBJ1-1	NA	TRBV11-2	CASSLLGNTEAFF	TGTGCCAGCAGTCTCCTCGGGAACACTGAAGCTTTCTTT
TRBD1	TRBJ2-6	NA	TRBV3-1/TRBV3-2	CASSQGDRGSRSGANVLTF	TGTGCCAGCAGCCAGGGGGACAGGGGATCAAGATCTGGGGCCAACGTCCTGACTTTC
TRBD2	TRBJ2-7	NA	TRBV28	CASSPGLGRGEQYF	TGTGCCAGCAGTCCCGGACTAGGGCGGGGCGAGCAGTACTTC
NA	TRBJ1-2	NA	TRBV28	CAIHDRANYGYTF	TGTGCCATCCATGACAGAGCTAACTATGGCTACACCTTC
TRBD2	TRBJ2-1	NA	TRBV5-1	CASSSGTSGHNEQFF	TGCGCCAGCAGCTCCGGGACTAGCGGGCACAATGAGCAGTTCTTC
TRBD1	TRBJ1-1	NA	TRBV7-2	CASSSGQGTSEAFF	TGTGCCAGCAGCTCGGGACAGGGGACATCTGAAGCTTTCTTT
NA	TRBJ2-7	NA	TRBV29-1	CSVEVGAGPYEQYF	TGCAGCGTTGAAGTGGGAGCAGGCCCCTACGAGCAGTACTTC
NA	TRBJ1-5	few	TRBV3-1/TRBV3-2	CASSPQEDQPQHF	TGTGCCAGCAGCCCCCAGGAGGATCAGCCCCAGCATTTT
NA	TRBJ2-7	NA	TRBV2	CASSDGERRQYF	TGTGCCAGCAGTGATGGCGAGCGCCGGCAGTACTTC
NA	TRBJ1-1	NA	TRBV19	CASSVQPDSLGAFF	TGTGCCAGTAGTGTCCAACCGGACAGTTTGGGTGCTTTCTTT
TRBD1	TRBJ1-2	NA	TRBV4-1	CASSQTPGQGARGYTF	TGCGCCAGCAGCCAGACTCCGGGACAGGGGGCACGTGGCTACACCTTC
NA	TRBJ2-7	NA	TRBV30	CAWAGQNYEQYF	TGTGCCTGGGCGGGACAGAACTACGAGCAGTACTTC
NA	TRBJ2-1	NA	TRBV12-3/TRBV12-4	CASSLRFDEQFF	TGTGCCAGCAGTCTCCGGTTCGATGAGCAGTTCTTC
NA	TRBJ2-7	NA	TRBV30	CAWSLGPLNEQYF	TGTGCCTGGAGTCTCGGTCCCCTGAACGAGCAGTACTTC
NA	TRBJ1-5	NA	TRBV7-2	CASSSYMNQPQHF	TGTGCCAGCAGCTCGTACATGAATCAGCCCCAGCATTTT
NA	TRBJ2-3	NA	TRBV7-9	CASSSSAADTQYF	TGTGCCAGCAGCTCAAGTGCGGCAGATACGCAGTATTTT
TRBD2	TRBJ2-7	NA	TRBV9	CASSVGGASGIYEQYF	TGTGCCAGCAGCGTAGGCGGGGCTAGCGGGATCTACGAGCAGTACTTC
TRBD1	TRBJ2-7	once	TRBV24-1	CATSDSRDRPYEQYF	TGTGCCACCAGTGACTCCCGGGACAGGCCCTACGAGCAGTACTTC
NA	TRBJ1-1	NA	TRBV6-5	CASSPRGSEAFF	TGTGCCAGCAGCCCCAGGGGATCTGAAGCTTTCTTT
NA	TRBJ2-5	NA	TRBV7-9	CASSFQRWAGNQETQYF	TGTGCCAGCAGCTTCCAGCGTTGGGCGGGAAACCAAGAGACCCAGTACTTC
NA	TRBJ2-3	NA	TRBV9	CASSQRTTPRDTQYF	TGTGCCAGCAGCCAACGGACAACACCCAGAGATACGCAGTATTTT
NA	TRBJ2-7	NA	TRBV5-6	CASSRRVGEQYF	TGTGCCAGCAGCCGTCGGGTTGGCGAGCAGTACTTC
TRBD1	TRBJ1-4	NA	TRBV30	CAWSRLGQADEKLFF	TGTGCCTGGAGTCGGCTGGGACAGGCGGATGAAAAACTGTTTTTT
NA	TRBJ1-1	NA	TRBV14	CASSQVGGYTEAFF	TGTGCCAGCAGCCAAGTCGGAGGGTACACTGAAGCTTTCTTT
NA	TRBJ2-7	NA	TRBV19	CASSIQGGDTYEQYF	TGTGCCAGTAGTATACAGGGGGGTGATACCTACGAGCAGTACTTC
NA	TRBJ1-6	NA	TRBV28	CASSRDLAHNSPLHF	TGTGCCAGCAGCCGGGACTTGGCCCATAATTCACCCCTCCACTTT
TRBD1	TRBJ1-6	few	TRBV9	CASSAGTGYNSPLHF	TGTGCCAGCAGCGCCGGGACAGGGTATAATTCACCCCTCCACTTT
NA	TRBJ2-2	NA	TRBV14	CASSKSPGLLGELFF	TGTGCCAGCAGCAAATCGCCGGGACTTCTCGGGGAGCTGTTTTTT
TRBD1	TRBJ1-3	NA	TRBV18	CASSPPGTVGNTIYF	TGTGCCAGCTCACCGCCGGGGACAGTCGGAAACACCATATATTTT
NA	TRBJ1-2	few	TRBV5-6	CASGSHMRGNYGYTF	TGTGCCAGCGGCAGTCATATGAGAGGGAATTATGGCTACACCTTC
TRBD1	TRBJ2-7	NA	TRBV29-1	CSVEKTGTAYEQYF	TGCAGCGTTGAAAAGACAGGGACAGCCTACGAGCAGTACTTC
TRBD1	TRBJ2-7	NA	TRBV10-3	CATRDREQKQYF	TGTGCCACCAGGGACAGGGAACAGAAGCAGTACTTC
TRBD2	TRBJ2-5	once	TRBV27	CASSPRLARETQYF	TGTGCCAGCAGCCCCAGACTAGCGCGAGAGACCCAGTACTTC
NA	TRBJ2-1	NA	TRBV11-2	CASTPSRVEMGEQFF	TGTGCCAGCACCCCCAGCCGGGTTGAGATGGGTGAGCAGTTCTTC
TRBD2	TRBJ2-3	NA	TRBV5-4	CASSQDSGRGADTQYF	TGTGCCAGCAGTCAAGACAGCGGGAGGGGGGCAGATACGCAGTATTTT
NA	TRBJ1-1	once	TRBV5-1	CASSLAEPRTEAFF	TGCGCCAGCAGCTTGGCCGAGCCCAGGACTGAAGCTTTCTTT